A selection of T cell receptor beta chains follows, all from one sample in a study of OX40 agonist ivuxolimab in advanced cancers. This table comes from immunoSEQ multiplex PCR, and its TCRdb copy is limited to in-frame clones, with some not included. The sample lists almost 70,000 clones; roughly nine tenths were seen once. The specimen comprised CD4+ or CD8+ T cells sorted from blood, sampled in a trial of the OX40 agonist ivuxolimab. The receptors were sampled from an adult with an advanced solid tumor such as melanoma, head and neck, liver or kidney cancer. CDR3s include the opening cysteine and the closing phenylalanine or tryptophan. D genes are given only for firm matches.

CDR3 DNA	CDR3 protein	V gene	D gene	J gene
TGTGCCAGCAGCCTATACAGCGTTGGTAGCAATCAGCCCCAGCATTTT	CASSLYSVGSNQPQHF	TRBV5-5	NA	TRBJ1-5
TGTGCCAGCAGCTTTCGGCGGTCGGCCATTTACGAGCAGTACTTC	CASSFRRSAIYEQYF	TRBV11-2	NA	TRBJ2-7
TGTGCCAGCAGCCGCCGGACTAGCGGGAGGTCGGGCACAGATACGCAGTATTTT	CASSRRTSGRSGTDTQYF	TRBV11-1	TRBD2	TRBJ2-3
TGTGCCAGCTCAGACTTACTAGGCTACACCTTC	CASSDLLGYTF	TRBV18	NA	TRBJ1-2
TGTGCCAGCCGACAAACGAGGACGGGGAACACTGAAGCTTTCTTT	CASRQTRTGNTEAFF	TRBV7-3	NA	TRBJ1-1
TGTGCCAGCAGGAGCGGGAGAACGTACGAGCAGTACTTC	CASRSGRTYEQYF	TRBV7-9	TRBD2	TRBJ2-7
TGTGCCAGCTCACCGGGTACCCAGGGGGGTGAGCAGTTCTTC	CASSPGTQGGEQFF	TRBV18	NA	TRBJ2-1
TGCGCCAGCAGGGAACAGGGAACCGGAGATACGCAGTATTTT	CASREQGTGDTQYF	TRBV10-2	NA	TRBJ2-3
TGTGCCAGCAGTTTAGGTAGGGGGCGGGGGTCAAGCGCGGATTCTGGGGCCAACGTCCTGACTTTC	CASSLGRGRGSSADSGANVLTF	TRBV28	NA	TRBJ2-6
TGTGCCAGTAGTATAAGGCACCCCCCTGGCTCCTACAATGAGCAGTTCTTC	CASSIRHPPGSYNEQFF	TRBV19	NA	TRBJ2-1
TGTGCCAGCAGCGGGGGACTAGAGGTCTCCTACGAGCAGTACTTC	CASSGGLEVSYEQYF	TRBV5-4	TRBD2	TRBJ2-7
TGTGCCACCAGCAGAGCGGGACAGGGGAGCTATGGCTACACCTTC	CATSRAGQGSYGYTF	TRBV15	TRBD1	TRBJ1-2
TGTGCCAGCAGTTTATACGGACAGGACTATGGCTACACCTTC	CASSLYGQDYGYTF	TRBV28	TRBD1	TRBJ1-2
TGTGCCAGTAAGTCCGGGACTAGCGGGATGGAGCAGTTCTTC	CASKSGTSGMEQFF	TRBV19	TRBD2	TRBJ2-1
TGTGCCAGCGACTTACCCGGGACAGGTACTCAGCCCCAGCATTTT	CASDLPGTGTQPQHF	TRBV19	TRBD1	TRBJ1-5
TGTGCCAGCAGCTCACCTAGGGGGGCGGGCACAGATACGCAGTATTTT	CASSSPRGAGTDTQYF	TRBV11-2	NA	TRBJ2-3
TGTGCCAGTAGTATAGCGCGCGGGAGGGTAGACGAGCAGTACTTC	CASSIARGRVDEQYF	TRBV19	TRBD2	TRBJ2-7
TGCAGTGGGCGGATACAAGAGACCCAGTACTTC	CSGRIQETQYF	TRBV20-1	NA	TRBJ2-5
TGTGCCAGTAGTATTATACTAGCGGGAGGGCCCTCCTACAATGAGCAGTTCTTC	CASSIILAGGPSYNEQFF	TRBV19	TRBD2	TRBJ2-1
TGTGCCAGCTCACCCCAGTTGGCTGCTAATGAAAAACTGTTTTTT	CASSPQLAANEKLFF	TRBV18	NA	TRBJ1-4
TGTGCCAGCAGCGTAGAGGACAGCCAATTTAATGAAAAACTGTTTTTT	CASSVEDSQFNEKLFF	TRBV9	NA	TRBJ1-4
TGCGCCAGCAGCCCCTCGGGACAGAACTATGGCTACACCTTC	CASSPSGQNYGYTF	TRBV4-1	TRBD1	TRBJ1-2
TGTGCCAGCAGTCGACAGTCCTTGAGGGGAAACATTCAGTACTTC	CASSRQSLRGNIQYF	TRBV6-5	NA	TRBJ2-4
TGCAGCGTTGGGCGGGACACCGGGGAGCTGTTTTTT	CSVGRDTGELFF	TRBV29-1	NA	TRBJ2-2
TGTGCCAGCAGCTTACGTGGGCAAAGCCCAGATACGCAGTATTTT	CASSLRGQSPDTQYF	TRBV7-6	NA	TRBJ2-3
TGTGCCAGCAGCCTCCGGACTAGCGGGAGAGCAGATACGCAGTATTTT	CASSLRTSGRADTQYF	TRBV14	TRBD2	TRBJ2-3
TGTGCCAGCAGCCTCGCAGGGAGGGGCTCGAACACCGGGGAGCTGTTTTTT	CASSLAGRGSNTGELFF	TRBV7-8	TRBD2	TRBJ2-2
TGTGCCAGCAGCTTAGGGCCAAGCTCTGGGGCCAACGTCCTGACTTTC	CASSLGPSSGANVLTF	TRBV7-9	NA	TRBJ2-6
TGCGCCAGCCAATCCGGCAGGGGTTCCGAGACCCAGTACTTC	CASQSGRGSETQYF	TRBV10-2	NA	TRBJ2-5